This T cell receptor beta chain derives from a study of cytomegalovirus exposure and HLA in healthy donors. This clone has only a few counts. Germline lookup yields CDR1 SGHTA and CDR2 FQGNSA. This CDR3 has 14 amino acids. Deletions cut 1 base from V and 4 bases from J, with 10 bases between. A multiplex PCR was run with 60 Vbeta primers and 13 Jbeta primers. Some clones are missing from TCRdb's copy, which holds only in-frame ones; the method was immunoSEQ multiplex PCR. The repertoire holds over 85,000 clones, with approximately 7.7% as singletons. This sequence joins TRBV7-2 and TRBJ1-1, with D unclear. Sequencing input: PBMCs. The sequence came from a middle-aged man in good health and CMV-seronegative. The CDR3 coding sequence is TGTGCCAGCAGCTTAGTATTCGCGGGCACTGAAGCTTTCTTT. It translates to CASSLVFAGTEAFF.